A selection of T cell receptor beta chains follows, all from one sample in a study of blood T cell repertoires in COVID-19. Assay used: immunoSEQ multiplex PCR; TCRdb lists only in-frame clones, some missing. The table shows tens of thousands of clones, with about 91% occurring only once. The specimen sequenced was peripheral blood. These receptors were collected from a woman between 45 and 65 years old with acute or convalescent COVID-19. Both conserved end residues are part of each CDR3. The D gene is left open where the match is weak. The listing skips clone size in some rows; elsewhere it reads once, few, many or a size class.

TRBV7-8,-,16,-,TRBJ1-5,CASSPWDRGANQPQHF,TGTGCCAGCAGCCCCTGGGACCGCGGGGCCAATCAGCCCCAGCATTTT
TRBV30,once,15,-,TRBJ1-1,CATGGSRLTNTEAFF,TGTGCCACTGGAGGGTCGAGACTCACGAACACTGAAGCTTTCTTT
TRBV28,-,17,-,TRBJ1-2,CASSLNEGQTHSYGYTF,TGTGCCAGCAGTTTAAATGAAGGACAGACGCATAGCTATGGCTACACCTTC
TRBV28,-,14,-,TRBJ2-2,CAGRQGGNTGELFF,TGTGCCGGAAGGCAGGGGGGGAACACCGGGGAGCTGTTTTTT
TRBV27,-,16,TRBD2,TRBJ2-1,CASSYGGVRGYNEQFF,TGTGCCAGCAGTTACGGGGGGGTGAGGGGCTACAATGAGCAGTTCTTC
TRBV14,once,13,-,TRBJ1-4,CASSQPRNEKLFF,TGTGCCAGCAGCCAACCCAGGAATGAAAAACTGTTTTTT
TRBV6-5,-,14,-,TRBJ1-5,CASSPGRGNQPQHF,TGTGCCAGCAGCCCCGGGCGGGGCAATCAGCCCCAGCATTTT
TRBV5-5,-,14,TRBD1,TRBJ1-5,CASSLGDRGQPQHF,TGTGCCAGCAGCTTGGGAGACAGGGGGCAGCCCCAGCATTTT
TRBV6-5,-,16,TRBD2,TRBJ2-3,CASSYTGLAGGDTQYF,TGTGCCAGCAGTTACACGGGACTAGCGGGAGGAGATACGCAGTATTTT
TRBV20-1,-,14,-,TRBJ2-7,CSASGRKAGYEQYF,TGCAGTGCGAGTGGGAGGAAGGCGGGTTACGAGCAGTACTTC
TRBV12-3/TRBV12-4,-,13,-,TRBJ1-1,CASRRNRNTEAFF,TGTGCCAGCAGACGGAACAGAAACACTGAAGCTTTCTTT
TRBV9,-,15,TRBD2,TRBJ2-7,CASSPGTSGRAEQYF,TGTGCCAGCAGCCCCGGGACTAGCGGGCGGGCCGAGCAGTACTTC
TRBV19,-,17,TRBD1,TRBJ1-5,CASNVGDRRTSNQPQHF,TGTGCCAGTAACGTGGGGGACAGAAGAACTAGCAATCAGCCCCAGCATTTT
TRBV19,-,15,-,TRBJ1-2,CASRLLSAGAYGYTF,TGTGCCAGTAGGCTCCTGTCTGCGGGGGCCTATGGCTACACCTTC
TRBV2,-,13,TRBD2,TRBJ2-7,CASALAGIYEQYF,TGTGCCAGTGCACTAGCGGGAATTTACGAGCAGTACTTC
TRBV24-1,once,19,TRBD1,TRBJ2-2,CATSDVMQGTGWDTGELFF,TGTGCCACCAGTGATGTGATGCAGGGGACAGGGTGGGACACCGGGGAGCTGTTTTTT
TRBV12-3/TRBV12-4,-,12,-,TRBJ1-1,CASRTGWTEAFF,TGTGCCAGCAGAACCGGGTGGACTGAAGCTTTCTTT
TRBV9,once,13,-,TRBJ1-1,CASSVALKAEAFF,TGTGCCAGCAGCGTAGCTCTAAAAGCTGAAGCTTTCTTT
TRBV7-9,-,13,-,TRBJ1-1,CASSAEVNTEAFF,TGTGCCAGCTCTGCGGAAGTCAACACTGAAGCTTTCTTT
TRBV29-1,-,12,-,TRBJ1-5,CSVTTGSQPQHF,TGCAGCGTAACAACAGGGAGTCAGCCCCAGCATTTT
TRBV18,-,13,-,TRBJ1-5,CASSPGGNQPQHF,TGTGCCAGCTCACCCGGAGGGAATCAGCCCCAGCATTTT
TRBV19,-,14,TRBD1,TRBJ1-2,CASSPPGTGYGYTF,TGTGCCAGTAGCCCGCCCGGGACAGGGTATGGCTACACCTTC
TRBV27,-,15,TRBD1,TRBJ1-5,CASRRQGNSNQPQHF,TGTGCCAGCAGAAGACAGGGGAATAGCAATCAGCCCCAGCATTTT
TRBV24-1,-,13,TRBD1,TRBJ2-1,CATSEGTVGEQFF,TGTGCCACCAGTGAGGGGACAGTGGGTGAGCAGTTCTTC
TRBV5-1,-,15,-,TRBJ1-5,CASSLEGGSNQPQHF,TGCGCCAGCAGCCTCGAGGGAGGAAGCAATCAGCCCCAGCATTTT
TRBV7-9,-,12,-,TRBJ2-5,CASSFLFETQYF,TGTGCCAGCAGCTTTCTCTTTGAGACCCAGTACTTC
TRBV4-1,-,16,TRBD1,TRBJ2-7,CASSQVGVTGGYEQYF,TGCGCCAGCAGCCAAGTGGGGGTGACAGGGGGTTACGAGCAGTACTTC
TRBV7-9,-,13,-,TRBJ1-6,CASGGESNSPLHF,TGTGCCAGCGGTGGGGAGTCCAATTCACCCCTCCACTTT
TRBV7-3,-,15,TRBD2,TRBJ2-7,CASSRQAGSTNEQYF,TGTGCCAGCAGTCGACAAGCGGGAAGTACGAACGAGCAGTACTTC
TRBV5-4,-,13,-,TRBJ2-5,CAGGRGMEETQYF,TGTGCCGGAGGCCGGGGTATGGAAGAGACCCAGTACTTC
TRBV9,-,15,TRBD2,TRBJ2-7,CASSASVGRTNEQYF,TGTGCCAGCAGCGCCTCTGTCGGGAGGACAAACGAGCAGTACTTC
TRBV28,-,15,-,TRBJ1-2,CASSLPGGREGGYTF,TGTGCCAGCAGTTTACCCGGTGGGAGGGAAGGTGGCTACACCTTC
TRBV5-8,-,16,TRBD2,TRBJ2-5,CASSSSERAGEETQYF,TGTGCCAGCAGTTCGTCCGAACGAGCGGGAGAAGAGACCCAGTACTTC
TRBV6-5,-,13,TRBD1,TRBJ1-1,CASSGQGRTEAFF,TGTGCCAGCAGCGGACAGGGGCGGACTGAAGCTTTCTTT
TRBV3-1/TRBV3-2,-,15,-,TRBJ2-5,CASSHPLEDQETQYF,TGTGCCAGCAGCCACCCCCTCGAGGACCAAGAGACCCAGTACTTC
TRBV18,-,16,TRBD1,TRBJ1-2,CASSPTRQGAREGYTF,TGTGCCAGCTCACCTACCCGACAGGGGGCCCGGGAAGGCTACACCTTC
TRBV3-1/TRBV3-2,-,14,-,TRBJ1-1,CASSNQGGKSEAFF,TGTGCCAGCAGCAATCAGGGAGGGAAGAGTGAAGCTTTCTTT
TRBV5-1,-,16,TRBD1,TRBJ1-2,CASSLGRQGIVYGYTF,TGCGCCAGCAGCTTGGGGCGACAGGGAATCGTCTATGGCTACACCTTC
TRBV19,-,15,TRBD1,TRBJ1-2,CASRDQGAGRYGYTF,TGTGCCAGTAGAGACCAGGGGGCGGGAAGGTATGGCTACACCTTC
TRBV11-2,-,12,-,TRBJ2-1,CASSHSSDEQFF,TGTGCCAGCAGCCATTCGAGTGATGAGCAGTTCTTC
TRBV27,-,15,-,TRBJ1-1,CASSMGLRGSTEAFF,TGTGCCAGCAGCATGGGGCTACGTGGGTCCACTGAAGCTTTCTTT
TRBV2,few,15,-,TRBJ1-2,CASSDPSGRVYGYTF,TGTGCCAGCAGTGATCCCTCGGGGAGGGTCTATGGCTACACCTTC
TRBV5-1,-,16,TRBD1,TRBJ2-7,CASSRTGAVLDYEQYF,TGCGCCAGCAGCCGGACAGGGGCCGTACTAGACTACGAGCAGTACTTC
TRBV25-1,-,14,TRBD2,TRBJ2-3,CASSSGRGGDTQYF,TGTGCCAGCAGTAGCGGGAGGGGCGGGGATACGCAGTATTTT
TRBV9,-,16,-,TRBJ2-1,CASSSGRDYVGNEQFF,TGTGCCAGCAGCTCCGGTCGGGATTATGTAGGAAATGAGCAGTTCTTC